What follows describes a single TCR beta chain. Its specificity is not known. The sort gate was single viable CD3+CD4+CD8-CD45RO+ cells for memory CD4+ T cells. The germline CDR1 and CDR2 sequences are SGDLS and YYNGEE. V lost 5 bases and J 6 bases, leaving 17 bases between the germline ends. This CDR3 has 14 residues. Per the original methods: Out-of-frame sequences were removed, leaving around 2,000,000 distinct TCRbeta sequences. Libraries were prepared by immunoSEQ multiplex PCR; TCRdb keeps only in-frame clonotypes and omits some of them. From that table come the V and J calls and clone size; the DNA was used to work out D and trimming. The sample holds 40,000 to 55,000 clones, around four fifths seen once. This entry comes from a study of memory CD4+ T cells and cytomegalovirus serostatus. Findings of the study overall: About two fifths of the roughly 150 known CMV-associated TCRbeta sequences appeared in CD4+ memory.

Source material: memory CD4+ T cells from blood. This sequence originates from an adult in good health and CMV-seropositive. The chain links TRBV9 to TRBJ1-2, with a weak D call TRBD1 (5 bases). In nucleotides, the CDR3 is TGTGCCAGCAGTGCCTTCGACAGCGTGGATGGCTACACCTTC. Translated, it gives CASSAFDSVDGYTF.